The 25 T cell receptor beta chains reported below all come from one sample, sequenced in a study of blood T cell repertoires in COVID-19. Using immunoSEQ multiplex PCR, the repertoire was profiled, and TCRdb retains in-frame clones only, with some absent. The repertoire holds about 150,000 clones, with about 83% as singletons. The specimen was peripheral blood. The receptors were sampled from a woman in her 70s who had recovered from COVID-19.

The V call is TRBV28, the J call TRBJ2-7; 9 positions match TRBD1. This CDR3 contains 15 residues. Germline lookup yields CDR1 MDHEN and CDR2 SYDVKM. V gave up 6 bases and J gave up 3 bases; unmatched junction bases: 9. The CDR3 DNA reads TGTGCCAGCAGGGACAGGGGAAGTGCCATCTACGAGCAGTACTTC. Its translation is CASRDRGSAIYEQYF.

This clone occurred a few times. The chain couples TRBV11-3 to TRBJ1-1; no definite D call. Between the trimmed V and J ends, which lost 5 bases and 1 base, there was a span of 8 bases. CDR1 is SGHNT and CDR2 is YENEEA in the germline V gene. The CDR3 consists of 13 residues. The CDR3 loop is CASSAPGNTEAFF. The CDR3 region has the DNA TGTGCCAGCAGCGCGCCGGGGAACACTGAAGCTTTCTTT.

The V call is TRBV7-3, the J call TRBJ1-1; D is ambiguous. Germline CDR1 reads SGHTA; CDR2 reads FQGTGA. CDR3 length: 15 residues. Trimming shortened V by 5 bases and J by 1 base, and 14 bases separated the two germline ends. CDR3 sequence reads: CASSLNRVQNTEAFF. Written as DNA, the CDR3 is TGTGCCAGCAGCCTGAACCGGGTCCAGAACACTGAAGCTTTCTTT.

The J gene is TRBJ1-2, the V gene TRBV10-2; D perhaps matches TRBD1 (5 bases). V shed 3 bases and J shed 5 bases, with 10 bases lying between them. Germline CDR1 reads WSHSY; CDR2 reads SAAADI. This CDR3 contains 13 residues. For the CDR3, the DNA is TGCGCCAGCAGTGACCGGGGGGGATATGGCTACACCTTC. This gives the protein CASSDRGGYGYTF.

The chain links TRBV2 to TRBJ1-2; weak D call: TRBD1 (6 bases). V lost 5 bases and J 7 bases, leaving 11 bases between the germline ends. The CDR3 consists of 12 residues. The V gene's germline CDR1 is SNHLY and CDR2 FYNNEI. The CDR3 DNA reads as TGTGCCAGCAGTTTAGACAGGTCTGGCTACACCTTC. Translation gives CASSLDRSGYTF.

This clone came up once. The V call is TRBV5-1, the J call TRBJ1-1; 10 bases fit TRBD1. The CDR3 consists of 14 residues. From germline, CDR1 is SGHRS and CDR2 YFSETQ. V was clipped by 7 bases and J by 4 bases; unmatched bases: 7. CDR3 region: CASGSRDRGTEAFF. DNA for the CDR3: TGCGCCAGCGGGTCCCGGGACAGGGGCACTGAAGCTTTCTTT.

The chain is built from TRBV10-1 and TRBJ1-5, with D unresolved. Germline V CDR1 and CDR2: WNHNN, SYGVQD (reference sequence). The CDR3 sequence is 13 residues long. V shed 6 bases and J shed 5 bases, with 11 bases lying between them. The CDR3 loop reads CASSNTRDQPQHF. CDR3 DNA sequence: TGCGCCAGCAGCAACACCCGGGATCAGCCCCAGCATTTT.

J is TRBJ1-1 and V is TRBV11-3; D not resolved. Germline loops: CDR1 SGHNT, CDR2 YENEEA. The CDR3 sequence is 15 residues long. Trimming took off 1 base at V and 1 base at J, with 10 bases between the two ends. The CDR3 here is CASSLGSGPNTEAFF. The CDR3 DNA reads TGTGCCAGCAGCTTAGGCTCCGGTCCGAACACTGAAGCTTTCTTT.

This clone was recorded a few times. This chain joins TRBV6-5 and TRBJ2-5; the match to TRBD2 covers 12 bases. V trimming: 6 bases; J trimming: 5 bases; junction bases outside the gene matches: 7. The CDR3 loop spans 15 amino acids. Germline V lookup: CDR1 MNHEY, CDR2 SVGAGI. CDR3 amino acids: CASRTLAGGGETQYF. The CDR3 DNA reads TGTGCCAGCAGGACACTAGCGGGGGGCGGGGAGACCCAGTACTTC.

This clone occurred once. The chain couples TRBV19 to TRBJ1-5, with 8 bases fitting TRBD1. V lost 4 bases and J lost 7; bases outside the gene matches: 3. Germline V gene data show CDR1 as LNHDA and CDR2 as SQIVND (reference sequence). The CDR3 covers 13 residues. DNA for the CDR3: TGTGCCAGTAGTACGGACAGGGTACAGCCCCAGCATTTT. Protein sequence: CASSTDRVQPQHF.

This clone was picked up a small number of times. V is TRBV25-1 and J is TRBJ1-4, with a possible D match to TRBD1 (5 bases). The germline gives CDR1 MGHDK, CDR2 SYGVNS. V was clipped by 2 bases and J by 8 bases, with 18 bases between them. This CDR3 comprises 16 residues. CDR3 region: CASSEPTTVGFEKLFF. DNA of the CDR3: TGTGCCAGCAGTGAACCCACGACAGTAGGGTTCGAAAAACTGTTTTTT.

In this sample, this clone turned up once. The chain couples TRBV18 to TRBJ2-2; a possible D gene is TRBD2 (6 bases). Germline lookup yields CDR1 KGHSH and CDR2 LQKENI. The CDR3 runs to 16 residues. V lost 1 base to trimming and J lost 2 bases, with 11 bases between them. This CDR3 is CASSPRAGRNTGELFF. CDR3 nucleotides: TGTGCCAGCTCACCACGGGCGGGAAGAAACACCGGGGAGCTGTTTTTT.

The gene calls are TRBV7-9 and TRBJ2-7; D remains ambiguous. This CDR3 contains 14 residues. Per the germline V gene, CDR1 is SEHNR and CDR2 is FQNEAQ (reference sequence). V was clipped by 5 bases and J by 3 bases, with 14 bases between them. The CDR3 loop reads CASSPPDWSYEQYF. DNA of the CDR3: TGTGCCAGCAGCCCCCCCGACTGGAGCTACGAGCAGTACTTC.

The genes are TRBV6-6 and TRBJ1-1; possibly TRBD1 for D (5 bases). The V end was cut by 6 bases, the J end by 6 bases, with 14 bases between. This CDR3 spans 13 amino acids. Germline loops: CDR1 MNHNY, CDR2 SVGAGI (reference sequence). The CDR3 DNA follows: TGTGCCAGCAGCGAAAGGGGAAGGGCTGAAGCTTTCTTT. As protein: CASSERGRAEAFF.

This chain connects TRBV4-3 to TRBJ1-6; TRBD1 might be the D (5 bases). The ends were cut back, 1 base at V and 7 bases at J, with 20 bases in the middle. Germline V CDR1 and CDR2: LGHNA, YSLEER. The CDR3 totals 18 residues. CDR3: CASSQVGGGGVANSPLHF. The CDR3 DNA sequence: TGCGCCAGCAGCCAAGTGGGCGGGGGAGGGGTTGCCAATTCACCCCTCCACTTT.

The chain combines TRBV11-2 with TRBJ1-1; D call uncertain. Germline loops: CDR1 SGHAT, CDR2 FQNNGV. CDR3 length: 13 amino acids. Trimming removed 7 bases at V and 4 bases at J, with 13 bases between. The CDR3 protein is CASTREAGTEAFF. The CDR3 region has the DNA TGTGCCAGCACCCGGGAGGCCGGCACTGAAGCTTTCTTT.

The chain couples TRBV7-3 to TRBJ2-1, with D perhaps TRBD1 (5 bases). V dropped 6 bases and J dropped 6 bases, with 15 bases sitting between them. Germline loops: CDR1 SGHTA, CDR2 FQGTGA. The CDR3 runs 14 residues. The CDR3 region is CASRIGAIGNEQFF. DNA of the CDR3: TGTGCCAGCAGAATAGGGGCAATCGGCAATGAGCAGTTCTTC.

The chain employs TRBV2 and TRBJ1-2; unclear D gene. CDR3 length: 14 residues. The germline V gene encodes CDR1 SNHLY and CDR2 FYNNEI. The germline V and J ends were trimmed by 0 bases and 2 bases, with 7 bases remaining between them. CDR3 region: CASSEAGRNYGYTF. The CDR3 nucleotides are TGTGCCAGCAGTGAAGCGGGCAGAAACTATGGCTACACCTTC.

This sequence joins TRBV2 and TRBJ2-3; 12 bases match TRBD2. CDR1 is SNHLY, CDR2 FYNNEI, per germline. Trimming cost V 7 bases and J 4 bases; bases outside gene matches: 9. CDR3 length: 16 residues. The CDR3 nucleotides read TGTGCCAGCATGCTAGCGGGAGGGCCGGGTGCAGATACGCAGTATTTT. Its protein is CASMLAGGPGADTQYF.

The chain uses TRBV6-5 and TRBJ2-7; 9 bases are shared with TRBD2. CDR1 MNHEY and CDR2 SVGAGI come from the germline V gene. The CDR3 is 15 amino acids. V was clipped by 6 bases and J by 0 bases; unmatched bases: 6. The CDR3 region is CASRRSGGRSYEQYF. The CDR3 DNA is TGTGCCAGCAGGCGTAGCGGGGGCCGCTCCTACGAGCAGTACTTC.

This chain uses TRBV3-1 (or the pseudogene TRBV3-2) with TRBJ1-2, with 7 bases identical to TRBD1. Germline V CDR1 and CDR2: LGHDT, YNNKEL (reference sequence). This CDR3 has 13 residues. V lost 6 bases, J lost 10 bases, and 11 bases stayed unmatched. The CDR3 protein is CASRTGATGDYTF. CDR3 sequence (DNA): TGTGCCAGCAGAACAGGGGCCACCGGGGACTACACCTTC.

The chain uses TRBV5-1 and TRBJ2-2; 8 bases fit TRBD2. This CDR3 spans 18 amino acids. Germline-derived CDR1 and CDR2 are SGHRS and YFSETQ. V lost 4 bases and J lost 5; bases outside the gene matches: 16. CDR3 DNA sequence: TGCGCCAGCAGCATCCACGGGGGGGGAGCACCTTTAACCGGGGAGCTGTTTTTT. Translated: CASSIHGGGAPLTGELFF. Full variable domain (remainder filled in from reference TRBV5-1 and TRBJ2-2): KAGVTQTPRYLIKTRGQQVTLSCSPISGHRSVSWYQQTPGQGLQFLFEYFSETQRNKGNFPGRFSGRQFSNSRSEMNVSTLELGDSALYLCASSIHGGGAPLTGELFFGEGSRLTVL.

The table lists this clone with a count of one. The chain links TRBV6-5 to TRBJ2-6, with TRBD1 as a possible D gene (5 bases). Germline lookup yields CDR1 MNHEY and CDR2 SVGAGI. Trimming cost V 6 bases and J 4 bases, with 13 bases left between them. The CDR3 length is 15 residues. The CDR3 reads CASRPPRAGANVLTF. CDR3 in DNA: TGTGCCAGCAGGCCACCCAGGGCGGGGGCCAACGTCCTGACTTTC.

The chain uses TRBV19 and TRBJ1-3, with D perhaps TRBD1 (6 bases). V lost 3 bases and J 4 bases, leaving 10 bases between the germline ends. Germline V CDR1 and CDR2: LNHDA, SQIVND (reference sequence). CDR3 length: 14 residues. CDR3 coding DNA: TGTGCCAGTAGTATCCCCAGGGGAGGAAACACCATATATTTT. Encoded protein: CASSIPRGGNTIYF.

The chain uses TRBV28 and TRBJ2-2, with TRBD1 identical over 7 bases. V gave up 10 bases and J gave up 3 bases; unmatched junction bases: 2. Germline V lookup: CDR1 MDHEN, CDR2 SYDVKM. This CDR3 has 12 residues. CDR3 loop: CANQGDTGELFF. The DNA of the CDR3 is TGTGCCAACCAGGGGGACACCGGGGAGCTGTTTTTT.